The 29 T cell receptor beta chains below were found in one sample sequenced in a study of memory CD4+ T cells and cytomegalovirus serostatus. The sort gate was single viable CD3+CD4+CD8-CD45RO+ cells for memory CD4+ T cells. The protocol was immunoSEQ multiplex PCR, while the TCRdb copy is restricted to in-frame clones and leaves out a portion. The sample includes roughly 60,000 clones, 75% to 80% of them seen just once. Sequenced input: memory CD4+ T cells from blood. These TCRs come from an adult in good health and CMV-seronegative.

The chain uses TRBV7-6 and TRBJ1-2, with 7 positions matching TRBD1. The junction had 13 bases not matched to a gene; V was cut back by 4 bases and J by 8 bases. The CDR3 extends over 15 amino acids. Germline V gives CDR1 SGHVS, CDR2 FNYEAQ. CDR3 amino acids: CASSSPNRGVGGYTF. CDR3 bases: TGTGCCAGCAGCTCCCCAAACAGGGGAGTAGGGGGCTACACCTTC.

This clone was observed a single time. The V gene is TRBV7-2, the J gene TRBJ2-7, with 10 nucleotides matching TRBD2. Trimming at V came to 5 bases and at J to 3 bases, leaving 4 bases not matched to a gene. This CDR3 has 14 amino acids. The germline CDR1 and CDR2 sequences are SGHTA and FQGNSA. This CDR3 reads CASSAGTSDYEQYF. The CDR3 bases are TGTGCCAGCAGCGCCGGGACTAGCGACTACGAGCAGTACTTC.

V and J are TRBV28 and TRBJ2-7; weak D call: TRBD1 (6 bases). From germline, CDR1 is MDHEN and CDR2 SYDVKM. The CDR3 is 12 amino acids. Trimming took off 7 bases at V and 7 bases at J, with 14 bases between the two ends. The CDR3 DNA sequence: TGTGCCAGCACCAGGGGACGAAGGGAGCAGTACTTC. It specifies CASTRGRREQYF. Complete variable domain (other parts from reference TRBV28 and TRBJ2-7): DVKVTQSSRYLVKRTGEKVFLECVQDMDHENMFWYRQDPGLGLRLIYFSYDVKMKEKGDIPEGYSVSREKKERFSLILESASTNQTSMYLCASTRGRREQYFGPGTRLTVT.

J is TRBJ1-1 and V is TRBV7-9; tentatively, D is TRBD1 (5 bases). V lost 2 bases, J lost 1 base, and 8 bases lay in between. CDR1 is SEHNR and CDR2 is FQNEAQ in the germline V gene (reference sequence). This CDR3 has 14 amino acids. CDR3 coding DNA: TGTGCCAGCAGCTTATCCCAGGGGAACACTGAAGCTTTCTTT. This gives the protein CASSLSQGNTEAFF.

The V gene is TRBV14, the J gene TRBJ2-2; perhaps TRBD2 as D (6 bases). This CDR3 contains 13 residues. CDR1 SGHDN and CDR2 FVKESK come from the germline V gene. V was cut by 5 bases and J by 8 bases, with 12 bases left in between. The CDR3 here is CASSGSGRGELFF. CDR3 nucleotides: TGTGCCAGCAGCGGTAGCGGTCGGGGGGAGCTGTTTTTT.

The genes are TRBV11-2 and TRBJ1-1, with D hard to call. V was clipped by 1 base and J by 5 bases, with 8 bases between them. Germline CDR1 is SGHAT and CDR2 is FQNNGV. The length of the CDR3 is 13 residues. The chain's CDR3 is CASSLARQTEAFF. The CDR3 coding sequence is TGTGCCAGCAGCTTAGCTCGGCAGACTGAAGCTTTCTTT.

The DNA for the CDR3 is TGTGCTGGGGGGCCGGACACCGGGGAGCTGTTTTTT. Translating gives CAGGPDTGELFF. The gene calls are TRBV11-2 and TRBJ2-2, with D perhaps given as TRBD1 or TRBD2 (6 bases each). The CDR3 sequence is 12 residues long. Germline CDR1 SGHAT, CDR2 FQNNGV.

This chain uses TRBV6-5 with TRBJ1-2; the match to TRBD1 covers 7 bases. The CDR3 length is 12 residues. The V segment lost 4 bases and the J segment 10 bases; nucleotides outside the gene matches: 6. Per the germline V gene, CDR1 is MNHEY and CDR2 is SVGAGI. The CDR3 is CASSSRQGVYTF. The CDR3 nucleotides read TGTGCCAGCAGTTCCAGACAGGGCGTCTACACCTTC.

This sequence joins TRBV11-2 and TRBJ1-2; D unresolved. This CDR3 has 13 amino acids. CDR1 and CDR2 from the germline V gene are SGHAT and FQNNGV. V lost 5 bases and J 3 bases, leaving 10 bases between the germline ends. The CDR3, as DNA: TGTGCCAGCAGCCCGGACCTCGACTATGGCTACACCTTC. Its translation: CASSPDLDYGYTF.

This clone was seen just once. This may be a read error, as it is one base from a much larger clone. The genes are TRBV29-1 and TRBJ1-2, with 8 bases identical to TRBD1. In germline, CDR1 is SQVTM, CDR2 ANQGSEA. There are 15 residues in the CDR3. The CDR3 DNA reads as TGCAGCATTGAAGATCAAGACAGGGGACCATATGGCTACACCTTC. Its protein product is CSIEDQDRGPYGYTF.

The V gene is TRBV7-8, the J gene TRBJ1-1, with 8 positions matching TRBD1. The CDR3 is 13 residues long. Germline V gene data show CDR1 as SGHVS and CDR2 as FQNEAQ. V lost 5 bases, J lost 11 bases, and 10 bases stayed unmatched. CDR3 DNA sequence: TGTGCCAGCAGCGTCTTCAGGGGGCTAGGGGCTTTCTTT. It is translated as CASSVFRGLGAFF.

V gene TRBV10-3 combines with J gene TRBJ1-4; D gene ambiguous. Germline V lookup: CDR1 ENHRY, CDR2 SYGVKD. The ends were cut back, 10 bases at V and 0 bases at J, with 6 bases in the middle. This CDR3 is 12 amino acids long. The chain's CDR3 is CATTTTNEKLFF. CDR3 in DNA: TGTGCCACAACAACAACTAATGAAAAACTGTTTTTT.

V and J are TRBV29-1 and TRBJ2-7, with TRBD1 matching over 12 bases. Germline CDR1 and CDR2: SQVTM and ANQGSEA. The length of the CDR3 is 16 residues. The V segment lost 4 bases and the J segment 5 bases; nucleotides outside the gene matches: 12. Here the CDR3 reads CSVVWFGGTGGNEQYF. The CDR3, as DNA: TGCAGCGTTGTATGGTTTGGGGGGACAGGGGGCAACGAGCAGTACTTC.

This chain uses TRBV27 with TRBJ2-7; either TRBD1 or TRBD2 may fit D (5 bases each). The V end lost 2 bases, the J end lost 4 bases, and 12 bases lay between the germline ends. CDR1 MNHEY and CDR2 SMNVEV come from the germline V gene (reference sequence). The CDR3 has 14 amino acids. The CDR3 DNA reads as TGTGCCAGCAGTTTAGGGGGAGCTGATTACGAGCAGTACTTC. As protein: CASSLGGADYEQYF.

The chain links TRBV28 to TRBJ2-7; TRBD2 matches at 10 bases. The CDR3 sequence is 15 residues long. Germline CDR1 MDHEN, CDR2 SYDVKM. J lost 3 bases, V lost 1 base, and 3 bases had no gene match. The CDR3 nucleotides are TGTGCCAGCAGTTTATCTTCTAGCGGGAGCTACGAGCAGTACTTC. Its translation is CASSLSSSGSYEQYF.

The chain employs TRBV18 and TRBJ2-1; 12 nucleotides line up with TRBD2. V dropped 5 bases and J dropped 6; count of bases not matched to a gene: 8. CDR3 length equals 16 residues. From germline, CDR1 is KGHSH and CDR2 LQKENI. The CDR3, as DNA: TGTGCCAGCTCAACCTGGACTAGCGGGGTACTCAATGAGCAGTTCTTC. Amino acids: CASSTWTSGVLNEQFF.

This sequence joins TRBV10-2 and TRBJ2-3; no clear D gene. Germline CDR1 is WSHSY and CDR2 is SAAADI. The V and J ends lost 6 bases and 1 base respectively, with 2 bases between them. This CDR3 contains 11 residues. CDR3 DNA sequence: TGCGCCAGCAGCCGCACAGATACGCAGTATTTT. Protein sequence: CASSRTDTQYF.

The CDR3 nucleotides are TGTGCCACATTCCTCGGTCCGGCGGGGGAGACCCAGTACTTC. It encodes CATFLGPAGETQYF. The chain carries TRBV28 and TRBJ2-5; perhaps TRBD2 as D (6 bases). This CDR3 is 14 amino acids long. Between the trimmed V and J ends, which lost 10 bases and 5 bases, there was a span of 20 bases. Germline loops: CDR1 MDHEN, CDR2 SYDVKM.

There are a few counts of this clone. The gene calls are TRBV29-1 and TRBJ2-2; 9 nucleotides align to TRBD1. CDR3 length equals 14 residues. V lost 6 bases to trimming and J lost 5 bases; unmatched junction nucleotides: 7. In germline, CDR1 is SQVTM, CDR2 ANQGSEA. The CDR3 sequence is CSVRVQGATGELFF. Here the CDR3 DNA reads TGCAGCGTGAGAGTACAGGGGGCGACCGGGGAGCTGTTTTTT.

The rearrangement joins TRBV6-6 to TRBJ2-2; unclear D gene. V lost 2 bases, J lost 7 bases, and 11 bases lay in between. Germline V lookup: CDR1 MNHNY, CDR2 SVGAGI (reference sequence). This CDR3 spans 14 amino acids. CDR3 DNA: TGTGCCAGCAGTTACCCCACTTCAGTCGGGGAGCTGTTTTTT. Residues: CASSYPTSVGELFF.

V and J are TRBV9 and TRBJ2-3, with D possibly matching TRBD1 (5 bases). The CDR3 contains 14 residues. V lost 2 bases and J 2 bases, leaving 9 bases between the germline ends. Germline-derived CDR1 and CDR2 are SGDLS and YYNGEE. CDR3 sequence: CASSVQGNTDTQYF. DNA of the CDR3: TGTGCCAGCAGCGTCCAGGGAAACACAGATACGCAGTATTTT.

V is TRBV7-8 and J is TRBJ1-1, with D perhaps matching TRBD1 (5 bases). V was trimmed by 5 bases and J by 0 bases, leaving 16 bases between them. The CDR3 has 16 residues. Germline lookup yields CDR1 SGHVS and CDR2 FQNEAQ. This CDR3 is CASSQNTGTMNTEAFF. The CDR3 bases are TGTGCCAGCAGCCAAAATACAGGTACAATGAACACTGAAGCTTTCTTT.

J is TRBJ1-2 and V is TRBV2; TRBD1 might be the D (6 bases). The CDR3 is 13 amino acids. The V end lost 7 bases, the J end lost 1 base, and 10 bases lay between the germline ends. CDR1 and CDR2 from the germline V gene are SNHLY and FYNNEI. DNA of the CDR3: TGTGCCAGCACCCCGGACAGTAACTATGGCTACACCTTC. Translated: CASTPDSNYGYTF.

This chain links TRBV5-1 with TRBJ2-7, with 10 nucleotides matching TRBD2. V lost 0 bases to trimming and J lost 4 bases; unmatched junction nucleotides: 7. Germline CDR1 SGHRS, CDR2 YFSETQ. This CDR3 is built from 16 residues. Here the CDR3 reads CASSLGSSGRVYEQYF. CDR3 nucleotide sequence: TGCGCCAGCAGCTTGGGGTCCAGCGGGAGGGTATACGAGCAGTACTTC.

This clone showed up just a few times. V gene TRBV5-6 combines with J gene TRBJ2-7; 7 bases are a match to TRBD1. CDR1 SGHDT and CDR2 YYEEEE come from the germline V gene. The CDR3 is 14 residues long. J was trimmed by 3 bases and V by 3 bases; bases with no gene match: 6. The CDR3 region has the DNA TGTGCCAGCAGCTCGGATCAGGGGGTCTACGAGCAGTACTTC. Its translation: CASSSDQGVYEQYF.

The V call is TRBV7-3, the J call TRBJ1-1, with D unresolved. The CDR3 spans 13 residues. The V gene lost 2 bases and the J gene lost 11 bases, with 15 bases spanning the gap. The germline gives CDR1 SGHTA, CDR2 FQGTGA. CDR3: CASSLERSSLAFF. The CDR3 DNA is TGTGCCAGCAGCTTAGAACGATCCAGCCTCGCTTTCTTT.

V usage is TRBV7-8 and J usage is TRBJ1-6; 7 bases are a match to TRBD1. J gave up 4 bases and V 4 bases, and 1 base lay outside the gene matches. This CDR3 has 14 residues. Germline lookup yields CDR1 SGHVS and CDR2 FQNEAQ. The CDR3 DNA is TGTGCCAGCAGCTCAGGGGGGTATAATTCACCCCTCCACTTT. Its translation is CASSSGGYNSPLHF.

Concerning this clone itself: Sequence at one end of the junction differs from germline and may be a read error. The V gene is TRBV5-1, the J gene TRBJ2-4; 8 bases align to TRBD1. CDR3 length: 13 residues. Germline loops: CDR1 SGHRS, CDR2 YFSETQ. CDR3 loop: CASGSDPTGGRVF. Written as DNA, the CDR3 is TGCGCCAGCGGTTCGGACCCTACAGGGGGACGCGTCTTC. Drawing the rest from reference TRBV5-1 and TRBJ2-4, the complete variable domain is KAGVTQTPRYLIKTRGQQVTLSCSPISGHRSVSWYQQTPGQGLQFLFEYFSETQRNKGNFPGRFSGRQFSNSRSEMNVSTLELGDSALYLCASGSDPTGGRVFGAGTRLSVL.

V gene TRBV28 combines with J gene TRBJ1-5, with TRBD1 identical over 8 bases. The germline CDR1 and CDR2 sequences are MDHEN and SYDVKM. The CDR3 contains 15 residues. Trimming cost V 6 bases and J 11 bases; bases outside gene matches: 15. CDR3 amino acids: CASSPQGAGPSAQHF. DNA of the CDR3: TGTGCCAGCAGCCCTCAGGGGGCTGGGCCATCGGCCCAGCATTTT.